Shown below are 3 T cell receptor beta chains from a single sample sequenced in a study of regulatory T cells in long-lasting Graves disease. Through Arm-PCR of CDR3 regions and iRepertoire HTBI primers, TCR beta libraries were built. TCRdb reprocessed the multiplex PCR reads with MiXCR, giving one entry per CDR3 protein. The table has around 510,000 distinct CDR3 sequences, around 20% seen once; the top ten hold about 8.3%. The time point denotes: persistent/refractory GD, antithyroid drugs over 5 years with positive TRAb. RNA isolated from PBMCs was used to make the TCR library. Sequencing used peripheral blood mononuclear cells (PBMCs), obtained when the disease was refractory, from a patient treated with antithyroid drugs. These receptors were taken from a female donor with Graves disease.

This clonotype appeared many times. The chain joins TRBV28 to TRBJ2-2; D may be TRBD1 or TRBD2 (5 bases each). This CDR3 region has 14 residues. The V gene's germline CDR1 is MDHEN and CDR2 SYDVKM. The V end lost 5 bases, the J end lost 3 bases, and 10 bases lay between the germline ends. CDR3 sequence (DNA): TGTGCCAGCAGTCTGGGGGTATACACCGGGGAGCTGTTTTTT. This sequence encodes CASSLGVYTGELFF.

This chain uses TRBV4-2 with TRBJ2-2; possibly TRBD2 for D (6 bases). This CDR3 region has 17 residues. CDR1 and CDR2 from the germline V gene are LGHNA and YNFKEQ. The ends were cut back, 0 bases at V and 4 bases at J, with 15 bases in the middle. The CDR3 protein is CASSQELRRDGTGELFF. The CDR3 bases are TGTGCCAGCAGCCAAGAATTACGGCGGGATGGCACCGGGGAGCTGTTTTTT.

This clonotype appeared many times. The rearrangement links TRBV12-3 or TRBV12-4 to TRBJ1-1; possibly TRBD1 for D (5 bases). This CDR3 contains 16 residues. The germline V and J ends were trimmed by 0 bases and 4 bases, with 15 bases remaining between them. In DNA, the CDR3 is TGTGCCAGCAGTTTAGCGGGGGTGGGCTTAAGCACTGAAGCTTTCTTT. Its translation: CASSLAGVGLSTEAFF.